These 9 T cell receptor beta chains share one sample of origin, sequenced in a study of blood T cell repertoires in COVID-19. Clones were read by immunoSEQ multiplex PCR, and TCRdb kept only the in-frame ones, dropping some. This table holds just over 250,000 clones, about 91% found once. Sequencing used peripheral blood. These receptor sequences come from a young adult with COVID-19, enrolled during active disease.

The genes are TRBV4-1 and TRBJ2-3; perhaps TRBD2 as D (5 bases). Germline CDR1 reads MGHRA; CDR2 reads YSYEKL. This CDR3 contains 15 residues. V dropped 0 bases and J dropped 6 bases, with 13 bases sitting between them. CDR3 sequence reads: CASSQEKRVWDTQYF. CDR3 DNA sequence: TGCGCCAGCAGCCAAGAGAAGAGGGTTTGGGATACGCAGTATTTT.

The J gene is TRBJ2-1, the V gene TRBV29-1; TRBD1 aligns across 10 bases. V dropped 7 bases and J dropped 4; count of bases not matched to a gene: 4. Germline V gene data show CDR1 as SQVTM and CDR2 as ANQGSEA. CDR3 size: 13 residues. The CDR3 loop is CSAGQGTYNEQFF. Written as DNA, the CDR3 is TGCAGCGCGGGACAGGGGACATACAATGAGCAGTTCTTC.

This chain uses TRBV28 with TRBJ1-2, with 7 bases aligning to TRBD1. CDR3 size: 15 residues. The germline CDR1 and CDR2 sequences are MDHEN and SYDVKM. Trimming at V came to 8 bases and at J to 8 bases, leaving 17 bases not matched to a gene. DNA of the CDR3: TGTGCCAGCCTCCTCGGGTCCGAGGGGGCGCGGGGCTACACCTTC. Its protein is CASLLGSEGARGYTF.

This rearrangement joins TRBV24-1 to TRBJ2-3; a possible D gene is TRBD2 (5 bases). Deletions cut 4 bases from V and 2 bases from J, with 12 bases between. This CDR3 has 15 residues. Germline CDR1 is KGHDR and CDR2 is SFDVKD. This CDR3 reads CATSDLDSDTDTQYF. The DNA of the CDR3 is TGTGCCACCAGTGACCTGGACTCCGACACAGATACGCAGTATTTT.

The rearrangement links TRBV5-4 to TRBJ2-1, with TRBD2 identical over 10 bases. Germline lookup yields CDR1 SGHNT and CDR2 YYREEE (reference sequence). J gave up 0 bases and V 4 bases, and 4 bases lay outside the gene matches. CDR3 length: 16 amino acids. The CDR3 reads CASSDPSGSSYNEQFF. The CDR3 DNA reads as TGTGCCAGCAGCGACCCTAGCGGGAGCTCCTACAATGAGCAGTTCTTC. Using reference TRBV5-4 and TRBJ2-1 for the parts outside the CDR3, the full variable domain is ETGVTQSPTHLIKTRGQQVTLRCSSQSGHNTVSWYQQALGQGPQFIFQYYREEENGRGNFPPRFSGLQFPNYSSELNVNALELDDSALYLCASSDPSGSSYNEQFFGPGTRLTVL.

The CDR3 sequence is CAIGAGPTQTQYF. In DNA, the CDR3 is TGTGCCATAGGGGCAGGACCCACGCAGACCCAGTACTTC. The V call is TRBV28, the J call TRBJ2-5; D perhaps matches TRBD1 (5 bases). Germline V gene data show CDR1 as MDHEN and CDR2 as SYDVKM. This CDR3 spans 13 amino acids. The V and J ends lost 10 bases and 6 bases respectively, with 18 bases between them.

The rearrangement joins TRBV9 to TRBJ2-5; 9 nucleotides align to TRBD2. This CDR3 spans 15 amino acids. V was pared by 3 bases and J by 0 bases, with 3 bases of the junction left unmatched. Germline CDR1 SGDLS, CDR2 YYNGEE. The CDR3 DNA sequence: TGTGCCAGCAGCGCTGGACTAGCGCACCAAGAGACCCAGTACTTC. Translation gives CASSAGLAHQETQYF.

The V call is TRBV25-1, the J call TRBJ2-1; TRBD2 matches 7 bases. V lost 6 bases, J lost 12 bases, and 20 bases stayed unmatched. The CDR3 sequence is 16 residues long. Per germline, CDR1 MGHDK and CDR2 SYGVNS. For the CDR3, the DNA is TGTGCCAGCAGCGGAAGGACTAGGGGACCTACAGAACTGCAGTTCTTC. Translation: CASSGRTRGPTELQFF.

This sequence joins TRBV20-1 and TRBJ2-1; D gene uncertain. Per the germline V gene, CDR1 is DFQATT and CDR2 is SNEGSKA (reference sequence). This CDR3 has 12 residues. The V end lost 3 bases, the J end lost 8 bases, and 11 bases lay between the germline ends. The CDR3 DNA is TGCAGTGCTAGTGATGGAGACGATGAGCAGTTCTTC. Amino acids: CSASDGDDEQFF.